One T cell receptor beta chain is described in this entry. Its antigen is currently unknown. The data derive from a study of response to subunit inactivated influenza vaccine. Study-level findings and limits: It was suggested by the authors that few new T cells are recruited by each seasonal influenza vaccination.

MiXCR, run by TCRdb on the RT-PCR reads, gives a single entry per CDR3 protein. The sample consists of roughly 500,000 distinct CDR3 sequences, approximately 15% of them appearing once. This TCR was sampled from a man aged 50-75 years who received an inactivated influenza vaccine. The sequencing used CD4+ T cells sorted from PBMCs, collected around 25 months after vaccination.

CDR3 protein: CASSLGQAEQFF. CDR3 bases: TGCGCCAGCAGCCTAGGACAGGCGGAGCAGTTCTTC. The chain couples TRBV5-1 to TRBJ2-1; 7 positions match TRBD1. The CDR3 runs 12 residues. V trimming: 4 bases; J trimming: 10 bases; junction bases outside the gene matches: 5. CDR1 is SGHRS, CDR2 YFSETQ, per germline.